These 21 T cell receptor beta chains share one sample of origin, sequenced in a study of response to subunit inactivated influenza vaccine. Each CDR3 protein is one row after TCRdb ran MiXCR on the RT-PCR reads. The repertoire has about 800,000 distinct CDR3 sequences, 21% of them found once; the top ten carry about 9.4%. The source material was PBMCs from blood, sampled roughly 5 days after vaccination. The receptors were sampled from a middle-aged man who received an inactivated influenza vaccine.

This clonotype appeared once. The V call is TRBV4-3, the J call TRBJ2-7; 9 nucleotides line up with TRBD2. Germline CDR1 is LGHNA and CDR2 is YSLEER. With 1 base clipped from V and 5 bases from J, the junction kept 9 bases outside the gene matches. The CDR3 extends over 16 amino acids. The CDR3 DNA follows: TGCGCCAGCAGCCAAGCTTATCGCGGGGGGGGCCACGAGCAGTACTTC. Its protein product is CASSQAYRGGGHEQYF.

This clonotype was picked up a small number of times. The CDR3 coding sequence is TGTGCCAGTGCGATGGGGGGAACTAGCTACGAGCAGTACTTC. Its protein product is CASAMGGTSYEQYF. This chain connects TRBV7-2 to TRBJ2-7, with D possibly being TRBD2 (6 bases). Germline CDR1 and CDR2: SGHTA and FQGNSA. V was cut by 9 bases and J by 3 bases, with 18 bases left in between. This CDR3 contains 14 residues.

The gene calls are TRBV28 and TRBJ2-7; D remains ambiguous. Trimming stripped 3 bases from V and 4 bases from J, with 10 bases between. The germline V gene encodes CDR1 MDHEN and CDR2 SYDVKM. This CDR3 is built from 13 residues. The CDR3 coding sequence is TGTGCCAGCAGTTTTGCAGACATATACGAGCAGTACTTC. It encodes CASSFADIYEQYF. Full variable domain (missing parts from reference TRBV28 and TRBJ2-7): DVKVTQSSRYLVKRTGEKVFLECVQDMDHENMFWYRQDPGLGLRLIYFSYDVKMKEKGDIPEGYSVSREKKERFSLILESASTNQTSMYLCASSFADIYEQYFGPGTRLTVT.

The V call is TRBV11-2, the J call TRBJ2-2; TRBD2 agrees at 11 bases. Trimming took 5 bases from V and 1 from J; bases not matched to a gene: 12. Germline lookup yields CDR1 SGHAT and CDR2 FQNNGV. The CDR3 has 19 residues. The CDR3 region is CASSGPAPTSGRNTGELFF. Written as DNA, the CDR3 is TGTGCCAGCAGCGGCCCCGCCCCAACTAGCGGGAGGAACACCGGGGAGCTGTTTTTT.

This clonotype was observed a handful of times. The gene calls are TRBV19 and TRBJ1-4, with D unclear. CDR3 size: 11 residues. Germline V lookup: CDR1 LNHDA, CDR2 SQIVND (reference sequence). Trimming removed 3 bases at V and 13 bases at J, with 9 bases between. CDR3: CASSMAGGLFF. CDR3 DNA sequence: TGTGCCAGTAGTATGGCTGGAGGACTGTTTTTT. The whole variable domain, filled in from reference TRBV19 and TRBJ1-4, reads DGGITQSPKYLFRKEGQNVTLSCEQNLNHDAMYWYRQDPGQGLRLIYYSQIVNDFQKGDIAEGYSVSREKKESFPLTVTSAQKNPTAFYLCASSMAGGLFFGSGTQLSVL.

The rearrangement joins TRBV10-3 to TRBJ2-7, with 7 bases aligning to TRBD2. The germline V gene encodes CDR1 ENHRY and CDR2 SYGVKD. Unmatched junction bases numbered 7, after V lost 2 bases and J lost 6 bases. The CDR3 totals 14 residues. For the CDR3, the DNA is TGTGCCATCAGTGAGGCGGGGTGGGAGGGCGAGCAGTACTTC. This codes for CAISEAGWEGEQYF.

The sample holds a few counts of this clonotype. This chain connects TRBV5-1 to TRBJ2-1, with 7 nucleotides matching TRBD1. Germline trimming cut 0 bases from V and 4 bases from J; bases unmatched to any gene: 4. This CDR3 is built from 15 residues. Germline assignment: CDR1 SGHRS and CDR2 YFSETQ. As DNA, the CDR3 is TGCGCCAGCAGCTTGGCGACAGGGCAGTACAATGAGCAGTTCTTC. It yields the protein CASSLATGQYNEQFF.

CDR3 sequence reads: CASSSTGRGTEAFF. CDR3 DNA sequence: TGTGCCAGCAGCTCGACAGGCCGGGGGACTGAAGCTTTCTTT. This chain links TRBV12-3 or TRBV12-4 with TRBJ1-1; D possibly corresponds to TRBD1 (6 bases). The CDR3 extends over 14 amino acids. V was trimmed by 6 bases and J by 5 bases, leaving 16 bases between them.

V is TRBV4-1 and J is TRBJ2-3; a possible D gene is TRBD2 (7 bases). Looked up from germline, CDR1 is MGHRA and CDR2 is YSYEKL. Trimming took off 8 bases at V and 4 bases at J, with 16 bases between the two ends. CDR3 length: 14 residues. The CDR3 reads CASGRGGPPDTQYF. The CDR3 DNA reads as TGCGCCAGCGGGCGCGGGGGCCCCCCAGATACGCAGTATTTT.

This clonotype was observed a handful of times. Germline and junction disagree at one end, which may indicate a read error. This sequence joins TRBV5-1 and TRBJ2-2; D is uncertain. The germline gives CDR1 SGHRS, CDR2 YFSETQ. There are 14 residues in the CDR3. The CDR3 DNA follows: TGTGCCAGCAGCGTGGGCGGGAACACCGGGGAGCTGTTTTTT. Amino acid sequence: CASSVGGNTGELFF.

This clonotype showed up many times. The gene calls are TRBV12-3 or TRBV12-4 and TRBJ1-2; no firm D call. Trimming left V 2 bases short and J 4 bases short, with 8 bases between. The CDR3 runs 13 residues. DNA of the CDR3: TGTGCCAGCAGTTTAACTGTACGCTATGGCTACACCTTC. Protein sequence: CASSLTVRYGYTF.

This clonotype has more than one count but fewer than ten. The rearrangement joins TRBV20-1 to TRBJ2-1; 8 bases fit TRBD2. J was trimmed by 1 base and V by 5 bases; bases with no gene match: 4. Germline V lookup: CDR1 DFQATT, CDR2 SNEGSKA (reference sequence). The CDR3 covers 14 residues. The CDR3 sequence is CSAQSGSSYNEQFF. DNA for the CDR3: TGCAGTGCTCAAAGCGGGAGTTCCTACAATGAGCAGTTCTTC.

Here the CDR3 DNA reads TGTGCCAGCAGCCGGGACTGGAACAATGAGCAGTTCTTC. Translation gives CASSRDWNNEQFF. The chain carries TRBV11-1 and TRBJ2-1, with a weak D call TRBD2 (6 bases). CDR1 and CDR2 from the germline V gene are SGHAT and FQDESV (reference sequence). V was trimmed by 5 bases and J by 5 bases, leaving 10 bases between them. The CDR3 has 13 residues.

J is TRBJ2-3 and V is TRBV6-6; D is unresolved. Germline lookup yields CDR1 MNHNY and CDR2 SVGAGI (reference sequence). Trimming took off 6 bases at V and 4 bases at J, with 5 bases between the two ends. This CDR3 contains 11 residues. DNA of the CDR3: TGTGCCAGCAGGGTAGCAGATACGCAGTATTTT. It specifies CASRVADTQYF.

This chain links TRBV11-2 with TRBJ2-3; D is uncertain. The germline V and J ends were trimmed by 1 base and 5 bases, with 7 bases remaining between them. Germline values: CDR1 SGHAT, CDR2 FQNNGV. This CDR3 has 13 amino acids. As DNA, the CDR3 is TGTGCCAGCAGCTTAGCGGTCGGAGATACGCAGTATTTT. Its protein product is CASSLAVGDTQYF.

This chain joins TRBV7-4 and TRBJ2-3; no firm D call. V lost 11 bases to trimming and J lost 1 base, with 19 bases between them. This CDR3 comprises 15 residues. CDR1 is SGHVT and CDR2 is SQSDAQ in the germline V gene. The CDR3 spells CASTPQVLRTDTQYF. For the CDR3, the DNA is TGTGCCTCCACCCCTCAGGTGTTACGCACAGATACGCAGTATTTT.

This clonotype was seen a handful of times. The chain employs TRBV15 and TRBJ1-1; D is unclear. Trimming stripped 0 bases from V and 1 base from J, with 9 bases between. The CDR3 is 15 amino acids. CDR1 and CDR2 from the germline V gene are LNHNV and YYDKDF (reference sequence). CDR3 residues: CATSRDSQTNTEAFF. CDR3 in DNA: TGTGCCACCAGCAGAGATTCACAGACGAACACTGAAGCTTTCTTT.

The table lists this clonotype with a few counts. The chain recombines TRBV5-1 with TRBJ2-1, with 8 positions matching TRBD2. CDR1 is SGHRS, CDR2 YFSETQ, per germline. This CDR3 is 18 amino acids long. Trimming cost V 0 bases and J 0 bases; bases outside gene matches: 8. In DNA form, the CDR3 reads TGCGCCAGCAGCTTGGCCAGAGTAGCGGGGAGCTCCTACAATGAGCAGTTCTTC. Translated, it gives CASSLARVAGSSYNEQFF.

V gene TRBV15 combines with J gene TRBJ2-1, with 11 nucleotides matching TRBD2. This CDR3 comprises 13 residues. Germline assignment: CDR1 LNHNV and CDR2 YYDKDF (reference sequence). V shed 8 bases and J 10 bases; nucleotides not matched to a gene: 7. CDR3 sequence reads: CATGSGRAVEQFF. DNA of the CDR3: TGTGCCACCGGTAGCGGGAGGGCCGTAGAGCAGTTCTTC. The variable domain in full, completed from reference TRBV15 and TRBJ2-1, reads DAMVIQNPRYQVTQFGKPVTLSCSQTLNHNVMYWYQQKSSQAPKLLFHYYDKDFNNEADTPDNFQSRRPNTSFCFLDIRSPGLGDTAMYLCATGSGRAVEQFFGPGTRLTVL.

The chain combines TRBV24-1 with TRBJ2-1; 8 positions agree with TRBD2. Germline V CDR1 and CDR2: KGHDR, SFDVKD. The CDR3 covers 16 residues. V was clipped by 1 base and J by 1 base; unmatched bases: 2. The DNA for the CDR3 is TGTGCCACCAGTGATTTTTTAGCGGGATCCTACAATGAGCAGTTCTTC. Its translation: CATSDFLAGSYNEQFF.

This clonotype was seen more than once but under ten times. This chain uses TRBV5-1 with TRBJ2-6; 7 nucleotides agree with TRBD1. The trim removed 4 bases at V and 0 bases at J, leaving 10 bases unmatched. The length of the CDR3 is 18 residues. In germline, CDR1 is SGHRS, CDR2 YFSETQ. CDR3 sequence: CASSPWGTESSGANVLTF. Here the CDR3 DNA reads TGCGCCAGCAGCCCGTGGGGGACAGAGAGCTCTGGGGCCAACGTCCTGACTTTC.